Listed below are T cell receptor beta chains from one sample, sequenced in a study of regulatory T cells in long-lasting Graves disease. TCRdb re-derived calls from the multiplex PCR reads in MiXCR, one entry per CDR3 protein. The data show 400,000 to 500,000 distinct CDR3 sequences, 22% seen once. The sample consisted of peripheral blood mononuclear cells (PBMCs), taken when the disease was refractory, from a patient treated with antithyroid drugs. These receptors were collected from a female donor with Graves disease. Both conserved end residues are trimmed from each CDR3.

v_gene,j_gene,len,CDR3aa
TRBV7-2,TRBJ2-7,12,ASSRTSAAYEQY
TRBV14,TRBJ2-7,11,ASSRTGVGEQY
TRBV20-1,TRBJ2-3,12,SAGGQGRTDTQY
TRBV12-3/TRBV12-4,TRBJ2-1,13,ASRPYGTPYNEQF
TRBV6-5,TRBJ1-5,15,ASSYSSRRIRNQPQH
TRBV25-1,TRBJ2-7,11,ASSVGTGYEQY
TRBV14,TRBJ1-1,15,ASSAHDRGLPNTEAF
TRBV6-4,TRBJ2-7,8,ASRGAEQY
TRBV7-2,TRBJ1-1,13,ASSLYRDPGTEAF
TRBV7-3,TRBJ2-6,14,ASSFRDTSGANVLT
TRBV20-1,TRBJ2-5,12,SARGGASEETQY
TRBV12-3/TRBV12-4,TRBJ2-7,12,ASTMGLVAYEQY
TRBV5-1,TRBJ1-1,10,ASRRGESEAF
TRBV3-1,TRBJ2-5,14,ASSPHSGGEKETQY
TRBV24-1,TRBJ1-2,10,ATSDETDGYT
TRBV5-1,TRBJ2-7,12,ASSGGEGRYEQY
TRBV5-1,TRBJ2-7,13,ASSEDSGRVYEQY
TRBV6-5,TRBJ2-7,12,ASSSRGDLYEQY
TRBV2,TRBJ2-2,12,ASSEQGYSGELF
TRBV10-3,TRBJ1-1,11,AIKGQTNTEAF
TRBV7-2,TRBJ2-2,14,ASTPGLGSMRGELF
TRBV29-1,TRBJ1-2,10,SVETGVGGYT
TRBV18,TRBJ2-7,13,ASSPEQGSSGEQY
TRBV6-5,TRBJ1-5,11,ASSYGEGQPQH
TRBV7-9,TRBJ2-7,14,ASSALPAGGPHEQY
TRBV6-5,TRBJ2-7,15,ASSSTSGATQSYEQY
TRBV10-3,TRBJ1-1,13,AIRKSGQGNTEAF
TRBV12-3/TRBV12-4,TRBJ2-5,12,ASRSQGGKETQY
TRBV5-1,TRBJ1-5,13,ASSWGGVVNQPQH
TRBV13,TRBJ1-2,13,ASSLGTRTNYGYT